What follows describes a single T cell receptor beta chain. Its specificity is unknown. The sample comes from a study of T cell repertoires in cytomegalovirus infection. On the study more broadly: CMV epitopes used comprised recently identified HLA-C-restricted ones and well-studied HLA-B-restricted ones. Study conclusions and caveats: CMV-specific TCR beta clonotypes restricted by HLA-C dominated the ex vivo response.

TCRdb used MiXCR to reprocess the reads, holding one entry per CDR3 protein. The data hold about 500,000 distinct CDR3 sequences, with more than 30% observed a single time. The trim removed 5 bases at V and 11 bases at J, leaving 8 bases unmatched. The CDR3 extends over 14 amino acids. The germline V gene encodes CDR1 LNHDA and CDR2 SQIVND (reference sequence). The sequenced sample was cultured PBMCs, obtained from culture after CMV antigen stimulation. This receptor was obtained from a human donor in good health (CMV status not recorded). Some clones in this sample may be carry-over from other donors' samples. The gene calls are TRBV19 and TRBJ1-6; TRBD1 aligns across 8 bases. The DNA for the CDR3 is TGTGCCAGTAGTTCTCGGGACAGGCAGACACCCCTCCACTTT. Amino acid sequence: CASSSRDRQTPLHF.